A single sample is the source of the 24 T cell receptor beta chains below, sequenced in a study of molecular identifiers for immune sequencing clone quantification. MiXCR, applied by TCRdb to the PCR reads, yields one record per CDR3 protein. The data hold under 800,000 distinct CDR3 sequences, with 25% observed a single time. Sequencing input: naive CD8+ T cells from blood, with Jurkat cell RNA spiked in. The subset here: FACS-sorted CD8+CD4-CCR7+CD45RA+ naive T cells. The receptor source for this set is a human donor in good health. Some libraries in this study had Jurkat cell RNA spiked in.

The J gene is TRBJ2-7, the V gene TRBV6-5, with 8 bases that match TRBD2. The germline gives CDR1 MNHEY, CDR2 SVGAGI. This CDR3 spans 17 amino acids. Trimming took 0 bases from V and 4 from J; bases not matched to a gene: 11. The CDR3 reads CASSYSTVGTSIYEQYF. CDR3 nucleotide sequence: TGTGCCAGCAGTTACTCAACGGTTGGGACTAGTATATACGAGCAGTACTTC.

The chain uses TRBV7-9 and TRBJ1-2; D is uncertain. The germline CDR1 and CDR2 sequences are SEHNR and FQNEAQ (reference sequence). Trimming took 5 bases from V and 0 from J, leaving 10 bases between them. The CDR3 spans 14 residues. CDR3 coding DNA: TGTGCCAGCAGCGATGTTGCAACTAACTATGGCTACACCTTC. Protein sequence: CASSDVATNYGYTF.

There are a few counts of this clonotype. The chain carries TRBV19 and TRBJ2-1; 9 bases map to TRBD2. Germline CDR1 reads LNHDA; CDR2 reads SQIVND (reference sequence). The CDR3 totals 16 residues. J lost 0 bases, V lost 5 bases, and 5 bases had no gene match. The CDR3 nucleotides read TGTGCCAGTAGTTTTAGCGGGGGTCGCTCCTACAATGAGCAGTTCTTC. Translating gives CASSFSGGRSYNEQFF.

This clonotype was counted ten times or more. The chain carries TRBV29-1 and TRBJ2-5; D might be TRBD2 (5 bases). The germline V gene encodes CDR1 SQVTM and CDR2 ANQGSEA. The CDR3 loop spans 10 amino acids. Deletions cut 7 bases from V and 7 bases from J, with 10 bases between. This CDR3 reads CSALRGTQYF. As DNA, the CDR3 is TGCAGCGCTCTTCGGGGGACCCAGTACTTC.

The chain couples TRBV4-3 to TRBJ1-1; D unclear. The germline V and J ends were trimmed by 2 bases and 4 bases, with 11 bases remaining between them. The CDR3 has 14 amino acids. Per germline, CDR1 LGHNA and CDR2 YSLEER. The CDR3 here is CASSQFSSFTEAFF. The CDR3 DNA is TGCGCCAGCAGCCAATTCTCTTCGTTCACTGAAGCTTTCTTT.

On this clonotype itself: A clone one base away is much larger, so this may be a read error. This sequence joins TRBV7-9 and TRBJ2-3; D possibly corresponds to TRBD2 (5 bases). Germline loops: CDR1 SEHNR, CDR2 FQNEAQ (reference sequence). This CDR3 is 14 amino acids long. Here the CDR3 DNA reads TGTGCCAGCGGCTTCGAGCGGAGCACAGATACGCAGTATTTT. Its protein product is CASGFERSTDTQYF.

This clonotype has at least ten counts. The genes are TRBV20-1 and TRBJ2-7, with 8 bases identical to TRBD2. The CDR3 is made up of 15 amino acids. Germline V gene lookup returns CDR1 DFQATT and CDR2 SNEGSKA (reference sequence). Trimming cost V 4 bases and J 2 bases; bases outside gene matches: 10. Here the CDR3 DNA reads TGCAGTGCTACCCTCGAGGACGGGGGGGCCTACGAGCAGTACTTC. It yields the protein CSATLEDGGAYEQYF.

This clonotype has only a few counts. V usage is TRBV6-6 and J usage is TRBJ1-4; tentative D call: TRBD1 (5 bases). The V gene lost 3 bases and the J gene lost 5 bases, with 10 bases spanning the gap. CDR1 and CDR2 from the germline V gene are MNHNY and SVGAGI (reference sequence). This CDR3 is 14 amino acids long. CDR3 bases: TGTGCCAGCAGTTATGGGGGGGAGAATGAAAAACTGTTTTTT. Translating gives CASSYGGENEKLFF.

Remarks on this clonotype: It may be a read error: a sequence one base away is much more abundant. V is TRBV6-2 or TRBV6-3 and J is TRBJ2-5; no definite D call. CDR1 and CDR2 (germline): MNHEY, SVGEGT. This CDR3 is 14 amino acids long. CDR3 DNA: TGTGCCCGCAGGTTAGGAGATATCCAAGAGACCCAGTACTTC. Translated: CARRLGDIQETQYF.

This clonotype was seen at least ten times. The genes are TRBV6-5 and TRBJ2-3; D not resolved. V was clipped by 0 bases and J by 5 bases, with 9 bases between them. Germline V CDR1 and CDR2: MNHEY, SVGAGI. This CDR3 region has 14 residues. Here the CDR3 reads CASSYSPGRDTQYF. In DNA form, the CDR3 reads TGTGCCAGCAGTTACTCGCCAGGAAGAGATACGCAGTATTTT.

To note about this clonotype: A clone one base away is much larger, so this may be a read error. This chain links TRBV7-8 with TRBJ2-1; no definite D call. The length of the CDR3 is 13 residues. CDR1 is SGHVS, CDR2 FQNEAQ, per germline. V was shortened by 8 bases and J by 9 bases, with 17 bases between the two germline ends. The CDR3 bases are TGTGCCAGCGGCCCCGGAAGAACAACTGAGCAGTTCTTC. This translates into CASGPGRTTEQFF.

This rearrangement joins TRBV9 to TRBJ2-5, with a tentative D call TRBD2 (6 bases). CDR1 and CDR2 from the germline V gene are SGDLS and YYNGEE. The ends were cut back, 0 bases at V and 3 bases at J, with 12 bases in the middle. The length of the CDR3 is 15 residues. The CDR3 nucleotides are TGTGCCAGCAGCGTAGAGGGACTCGAGGAAGAGACCCAGTACTTC. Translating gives CASSVEGLEEETQYF. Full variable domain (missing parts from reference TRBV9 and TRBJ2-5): DSGVTQTPKHLITATGQRVTLRCSPRSGDLSVYWYQQSLDQGLQFLIQYYNGEERAKGNILERFSAQQFPDLHSELNLSSLELGDSALYFCASSVEGLEEETQYFGPGTRLLVL.

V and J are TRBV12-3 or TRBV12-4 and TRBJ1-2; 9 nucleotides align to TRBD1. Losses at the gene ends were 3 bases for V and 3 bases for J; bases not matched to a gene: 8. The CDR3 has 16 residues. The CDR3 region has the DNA TGTGCCAGCAGTTTCCTACAGGGGGCGCGCGACTATGGCTACACCTTC. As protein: CASSFLQGARDYGYTF.

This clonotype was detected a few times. The CDR3 DNA follows: TGTGCCAGCAGTGCAAATCTTCTAGCGGGGGGTCCCGGCGAGCAGTACTTC. This translates into CASSANLLAGGPGEQYF. The rearrangement uses TRBV6-2 or TRBV6-3 and TRBJ2-7, with 11 bases that match TRBD2. This CDR3 contains 17 residues. CDR1 and CDR2 from the germline V gene are MNHEY and SVGEGT. Germline trimming cut 5 bases from V and 6 bases from J; bases unmatched to any gene: 15.

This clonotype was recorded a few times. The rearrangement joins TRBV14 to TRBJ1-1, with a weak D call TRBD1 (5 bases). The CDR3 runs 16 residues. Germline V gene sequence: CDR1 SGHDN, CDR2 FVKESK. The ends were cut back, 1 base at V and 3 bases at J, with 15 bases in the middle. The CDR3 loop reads CASSQVRVRGDTEAFF. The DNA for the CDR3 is TGTGCCAGCAGCCAAGTCAGGGTGAGGGGCGACACTGAAGCTTTCTTT.

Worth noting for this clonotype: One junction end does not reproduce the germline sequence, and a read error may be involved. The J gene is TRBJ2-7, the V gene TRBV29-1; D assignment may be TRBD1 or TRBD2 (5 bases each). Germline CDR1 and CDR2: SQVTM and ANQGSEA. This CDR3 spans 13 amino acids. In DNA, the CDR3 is TGCAGCATTGAAGATCTGGGGACCCACGAGCAGTACTTC. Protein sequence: CSIEDLGTHEQYF.

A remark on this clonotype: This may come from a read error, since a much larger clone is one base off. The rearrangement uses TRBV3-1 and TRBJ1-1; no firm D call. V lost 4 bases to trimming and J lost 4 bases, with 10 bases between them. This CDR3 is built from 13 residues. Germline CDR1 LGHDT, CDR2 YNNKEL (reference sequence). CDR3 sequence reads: CASSRGDLTEAFF. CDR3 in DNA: TGTGCCAGCAGCCGAGGTGACCTCACTGAAGCTTTCTTT.

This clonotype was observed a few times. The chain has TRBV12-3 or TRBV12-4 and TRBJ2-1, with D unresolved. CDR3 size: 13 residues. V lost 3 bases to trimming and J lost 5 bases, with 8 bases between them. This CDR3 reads CASSFPGNNEQFF. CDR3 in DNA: TGTGCCAGCAGTTTTCCCGGAAACAATGAGCAGTTCTTC.

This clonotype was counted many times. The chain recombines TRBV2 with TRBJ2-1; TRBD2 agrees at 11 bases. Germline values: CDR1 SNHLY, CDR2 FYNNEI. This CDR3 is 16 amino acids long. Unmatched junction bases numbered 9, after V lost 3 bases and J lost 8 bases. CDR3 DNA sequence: TGTGCCAGCAGTGATCCTACTAGCGGGAGAAGGCATGAGCAGTTCTTC. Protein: CASSDPTSGRRHEQFF.

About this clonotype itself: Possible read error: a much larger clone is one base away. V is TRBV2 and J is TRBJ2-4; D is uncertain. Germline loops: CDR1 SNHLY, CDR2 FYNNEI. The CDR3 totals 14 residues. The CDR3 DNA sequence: TGTGCCAGCAGTGAAAGCATTTCCAAAAACACTCAGTACTTC. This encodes CASSESISKNTQYF. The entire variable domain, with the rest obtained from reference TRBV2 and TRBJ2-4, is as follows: EPEVTQTPSHQVTQMGQEVILRCVPISNHLYFYWYRQILGQKVEFLVSFYNNEISEKSEIFDDQFSVERPDGSNFTLKIRSTKLEDSAMYFCASSESISKNTQYFGAGTRLSVL.

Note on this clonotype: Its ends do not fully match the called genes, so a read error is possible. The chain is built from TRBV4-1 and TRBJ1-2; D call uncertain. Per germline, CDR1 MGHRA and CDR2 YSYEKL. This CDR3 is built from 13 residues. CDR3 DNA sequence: TGCGCCGGCAGCCCCACCGGTAACTATGGCTACACCTTC. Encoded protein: CAGSPTGNYGYTF.

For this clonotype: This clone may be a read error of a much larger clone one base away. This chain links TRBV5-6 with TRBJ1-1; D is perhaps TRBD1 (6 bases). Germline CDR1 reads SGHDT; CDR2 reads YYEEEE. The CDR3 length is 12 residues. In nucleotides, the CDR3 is TGTACCAGCAGCCCGGTGGGGGCAGAAGCTTTCTTT. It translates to CTSSPVGAEAFF.

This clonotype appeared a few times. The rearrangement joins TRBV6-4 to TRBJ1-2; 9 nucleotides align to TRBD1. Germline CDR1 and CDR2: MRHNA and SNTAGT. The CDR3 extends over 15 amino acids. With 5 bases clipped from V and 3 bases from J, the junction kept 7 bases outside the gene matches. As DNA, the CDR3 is TGTGCCAGCAGTCCAGACAGGGGGATTGACTATGGCTACACCTTC. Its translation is CASSPDRGIDYGYTF.

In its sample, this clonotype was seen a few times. The CDR3 sequence: CASSPPLAGALQETQYF. The CDR3 DNA is TGTGCCAGCTCACCACCGTTAGCGGGGGCCCTACAAGAGACCCAGTACTTC. This chain connects TRBV18 to TRBJ2-5, with 9 bases aligning to TRBD2. The CDR3 has 17 amino acids. CDR1 and CDR2 (germline): KGHSH, LQKENI. The V gene end was trimmed by 0 bases and the J gene end by 2 bases; junction bases not matched to a gene: 7.